The rows below give T cell receptor beta chains drawn from one sample of a study of identical twins. One entry per CDR3 protein results from TCRdb running MiXCR on the 5' RACE reads. This repertoire shows hundreds of thousands of distinct CDR3 sequences, around 21% found once; its top ten account for 4% to 5.5%. These same data were also listed under a study on T cells expressing NK-cell markers.

The sequenced sample consisted of PBMCs. These receptors were taken from a woman aged 18-30 years in good health. Each CDR3 is given with its conserved first and last residue. The D gene is left open where the match is weak. The size of a clone is reported for some rows only, either as once, few or many, or as a class for expanded clones.

clone_size j_call v_call d_call cdr3_nt cdr3_aa
. TRBJ1-1 TRBV27 . TGTGCCAGCAGGTCGGGGCTTGGGAGGAACACTGAAGCTTTCTTT CASRSGLGRNTEAFF
. TRBJ2-1 TRBV4-1 . TGCGCCAGCAAGGGTCCCCCTCCCAATGAGCAGTTCTTC CASKGPPPNEQFF
. TRBJ1-1 TRBV9 . TGTGCCAGCAGCGTAGACCTTATGAGGCCTGAAGCTTTCTTT CASSVDLMRPEAFF
. TRBJ2-3 TRBV5-1 TRBD1 TGCGCCAGCAGCATGGATTACAGGGGGCCCCCAGATACGCAGTATTTT CASSMDYRGPPDTQYF
. TRBJ1-1 TRBV6-1 . TGTGCCAGCAGATCAATCATAGGTACAACAGGGAAGCGGACTGAAGCTTTCTTT CASRSIIGTTGKRTEAFF
. TRBJ2-1 TRBV5-1 . TGCGCCAGCAGCTGGGGGGAAGCGGAATACAATGAGCAGTTCTTC CASSWGEAEYNEQFF
many TRBJ2-1 TRBV25-1 TRBD2 TGTGCCAGCAGCCGCGGGGGAGCCTACAATGAGCAGTTCTTC CASSRGGAYNEQFF
. TRBJ1-1 TRBV27 . TGTGCCATCAGAGACAGGACAGAAGCTTTCTTT CAIRDRTEAFF
. TRBJ2-5 TRBV5-1 TRBD2 TGCGCCAGCAGCTCCGGCGGGACTAGCGGTCAAGAGACCCAGTACTTC CASSSGGTSGQETQYF
. TRBJ2-2 TRBV6-1 . TGTGCCAGCAGTCGTCCGGGACTGCGGAACACCGGGGAGCTGTTTTTT CASSRPGLRNTGELFF